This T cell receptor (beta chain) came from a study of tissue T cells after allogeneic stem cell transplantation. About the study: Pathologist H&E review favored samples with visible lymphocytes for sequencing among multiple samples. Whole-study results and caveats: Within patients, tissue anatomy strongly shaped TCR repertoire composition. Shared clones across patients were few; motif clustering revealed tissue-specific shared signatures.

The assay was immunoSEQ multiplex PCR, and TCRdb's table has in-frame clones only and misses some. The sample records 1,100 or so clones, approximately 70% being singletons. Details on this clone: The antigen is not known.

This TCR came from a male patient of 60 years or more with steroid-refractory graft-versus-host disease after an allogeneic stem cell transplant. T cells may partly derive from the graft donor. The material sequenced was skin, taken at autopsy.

CDR3 amino acids: CASSQEWTGGRGEQFF. DNA for the CDR3: TGTGCCAGCAGCCAAGAATGGACGGGGGGGCGGGGGGAGCAGTTCTTC. The chain joins TRBV14 to TRBJ2-1; the match to TRBD2 covers 8 bases. The V and J ends lost 0 bases and 10 bases, in that order; junction bases with no gene match: 11. The CDR3 consists of 16 residues. CDR1 is SGHDN, CDR2 FVKESK, per germline.